Each of the 9 T cell receptor beta chains below was sequenced from the same sample in a study of human versus mouse CDR3 diversity and MHC coevolution. TCRdb's table, derived via immunoSEQ multiplex PCR, lists solely in-frame clones and lacks some. The sample lists fewer than 80,000 clones, 85% to 95% occurring once. The sequencing input was naive CD4+ T cells from blood. Noted subset: CD45RO-negative CD62L-positive naive CD4 T cells. These TCRs come from a person aged 25 to 69 in good health.

This clone came up once. This chain links TRBV25-1 with TRBJ2-2, with TRBD1 matching over 7 bases. Germline loops: CDR1 MGHDK, CDR2 SYGVNS. The junction had 4 bases not matched to a gene; V was cut back by 6 bases and J by 6 bases. This CDR3 region has 13 residues. CDR3 sequence reads: CASSSTGAGELFF. The CDR3 DNA is TGTGCCAGCAGCAGTACAGGGGCCGGGGAGCTGTTTTTT.

V is TRBV27 and J is TRBJ1-5; perhaps TRBD1 as D (6 bases). Germline loops: CDR1 MNHEY, CDR2 SMNVEV (reference sequence). V lost 5 bases, J lost 3 bases, and 11 bases lay in between. The CDR3 covers 14 residues. The CDR3 sequence is CASSLGQNNQPQHF. CDR3 DNA sequence: TGTGCCAGCAGTCTCGGACAGAACAATCAGCCCCAGCATTTT.

The chain joins TRBV7-2 to TRBJ2-1, with TRBD1 matching over 8 bases. The CDR3 totals 14 residues. Germline values: CDR1 SGHTA, CDR2 FQGNSA. The ends lost 5 bases at V and 4 bases at J; junction bases unmatched: 4. The CDR3 protein is CASSPGQVYNEQFF. As DNA, the CDR3 is TGTGCCAGCAGCCCGGGACAGGTTTACAATGAGCAGTTCTTC.

The chain employs TRBV14 and TRBJ2-1; no clear D gene. Trimming took off 0 bases at V and 3 bases at J, with 9 bases between the two ends. The CDR3 sequence is 15 residues long. Germline V lookup: CDR1 SGHDN, CDR2 FVKESK. CDR3 sequence: CASSQDLGHYNEQFF. CDR3 DNA sequence: TGTGCCAGCAGCCAAGATCTCGGTCACTACAATGAGCAGTTCTTC.

The chain has TRBV7-8 and TRBJ1-2; 9 bases align to TRBD1. After removal of 3 bases from V and 3 bases from J, the junction contained 2 bases not matched to a gene. CDR1 is SGHVS and CDR2 is FQNEAQ in the germline V gene. The CDR3 contains 14 residues. Written as DNA, the CDR3 is TGTGCCAGCAGCTTCCGGACAGGGGACTATGGCTACACCTTC. Amino acid sequence: CASSFRTGDYGYTF.

This clone was found once. The chain's CDR3 is CASSQRPGHGSYEQYF. The CDR3 region has the DNA TGTGCCAGCTCACAACGTCCGGGACATGGGTCCTACGAGCAGTACTTC. The chain recombines TRBV18 with TRBJ2-7; possibly TRBD1 for D (6 bases). Germline lookup yields CDR1 KGHSH and CDR2 LQKENI. The CDR3 loop spans 16 amino acids. The V end was cut by 4 bases, the J end by 1 base, with 17 bases between. The complete variable domain, with remaining parts taken from reference TRBV18 and TRBJ2-7, reads NAGVMQNPRHLVRRRGQEARLRCSPMKGHSHVYWYRQLPEEGLKFMVYLQKENIIDESGMPKERFSAEFPKEGPSILRIQQVVRGDSAAYFCASSQRPGHGSYEQYFGPGTRLTVT.

Regarding this clone: One end of the junction is discordant with germline, which a read error may explain. The rearrangement uses TRBV6-5 and TRBJ1-6; D remains ambiguous. The CDR3 length is 14 residues. Germline V gene data show CDR1 as MNHEY and CDR2 as SVGAGI. The CDR3 nucleotides read TGTGCCATCAGTGAGTCCGAGCATAATTCACCCCTCCACTTT. Translation: CAISESEHNSPLHF.

CDR3 amino acids: CASSRTGGTQPQHF. The CDR3, as DNA: TGTGCCAGCAGTCGCACAGGGGGGACTCAGCCCCAGCATTTT. The chain employs TRBV2 and TRBJ1-5; 8 bases align to TRBD1. V trimming: 5 bases; J trimming: 6 bases; junction bases outside the gene matches: 6. The germline V gene encodes CDR1 SNHLY and CDR2 FYNNEI. The CDR3 runs to 14 residues.

The J gene is TRBJ1-5, the V gene TRBV19; TRBD1 matches 7 bases. The length of the CDR3 is 19 residues. CDR1 and CDR2 from the germline V gene are LNHDA and SQIVND (reference sequence). V gave up 5 bases and J gave up 2 bases; unmatched junction bases: 18. CDR3 coding DNA: TGTGCCAGTAGTCCCTACCGCAGGGGGTCGGGGGTGGGCAATCAGCCCCAGCATTTT. Amino acids: CASSPYRRGSGVGNQPQHF.